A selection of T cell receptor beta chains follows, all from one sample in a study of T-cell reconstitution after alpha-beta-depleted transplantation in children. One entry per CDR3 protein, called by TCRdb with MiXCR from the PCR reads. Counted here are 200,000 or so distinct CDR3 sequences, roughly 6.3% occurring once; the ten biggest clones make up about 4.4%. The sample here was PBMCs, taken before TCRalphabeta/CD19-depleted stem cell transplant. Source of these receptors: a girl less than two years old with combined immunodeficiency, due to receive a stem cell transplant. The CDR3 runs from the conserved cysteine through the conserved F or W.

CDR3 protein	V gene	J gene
CASTLGGAYGYTF	TRBV5-6	TRBJ1-2
CASSPSPGDRGTGELFF	TRBV28	TRBJ2-2
CASSLAGWTSGGNTGELFF	TRBV7-7	TRBJ2-2
CAISSSLLAYEQYF	TRBV10-3	TRBJ2-7
CASSLHGYTF	TRBV7-9	TRBJ1-2
CSASVGAAAYNEQFF	TRBV20-1	TRBJ2-1
CASSRFGNQPQHF	TRBV7-2	TRBJ1-5
CASSIITANYGYTF	TRBV19	TRBJ1-2
CASSERQGITTGELFF	TRBV18	TRBJ2-2
CASSPTTGDYGYTF	TRBV7-9	TRBJ1-2
CASSLSSQPEQYF	TRBV7-2	TRBJ2-7
CASREGGWAINYGYTF	TRBV7-2	TRBJ1-2
CASSPGVGGPTYEQYF	TRBV9	TRBJ2-7
CASSPLVAGGSTDTQYF	TRBV7-6	TRBJ2-3
CASSPRDSNNEQFF	TRBV3-1	TRBJ2-1
CASSTADTYNEQFF	TRBV5-1	TRBJ2-1
CASSVVGTGLNTEAFF	TRBV9	TRBJ1-1
CASSYGDGGTEAFF	TRBV27	TRBJ1-1
CASSPGTGLSESSYNEQFF	TRBV7-8	TRBJ2-1
CASSEGQSVNLANYGYTF	TRBV4-3	TRBJ1-2
CSVESPGMTSGEQFF	TRBV29-1	TRBJ2-1
CASRKAGGLYEQYF	TRBV12-3/TRBV12-4	TRBJ2-7
CSAKSAGVRRYNEQFF	TRBV20-1	TRBJ2-1
CASSQDQLITGELFF	TRBV4-3	TRBJ2-2
CASSHEPDPTKFF	TRBV5-1	TRBJ2-1
CASSVRRQPQHF	TRBV28	TRBJ1-5
CASSPIAWGKYEQYF	TRBV12-3/TRBV12-4	TRBJ2-7
CSGERMNTEAFF	TRBV29-1	TRBJ1-1
CSARGRVHGNEQFF	TRBV20-1	TRBJ2-1
CASSSGTKGTEAFF	TRBV7-6	TRBJ1-1
CTSSLSGLAEKTRYNEQFF	TRBV12-3/TRBV12-4	TRBJ2-1
CSAGSGGALSYNEQFF	TRBV20-1	TRBJ2-1
CATSDLGGEGHGEQFF	TRBV24-1	TRBJ2-1
CASSPLKGAFWGYTF	TRBV11-2	TRBJ1-2
CASSFRAGTTTDTQYF	TRBV7-9	TRBJ2-3
CSVEGTGGARETQYF	TRBV29-1	TRBJ2-5
CASSQLPGTDSYEQYF	TRBV4-1	TRBJ2-7
CSVELKAGELFF	TRBV29-1	TRBJ2-2
CASSKGWQYF	TRBV21-1	TRBJ2-7
CASSPTGDVSYEQYF	TRBV9	TRBJ2-7
CSARVGPTYEQYF	TRBV20-1	TRBJ2-7
CASSQEGGMRYF	TRBV14	TRBJ2-4
CATSDSVLAGAWDEQFF	TRBV24-1	TRBJ2-1
CASSFQGGLEEKLFF	TRBV5-1	TRBJ1-4
CASRQLLVGTDTQYF	TRBV6-5	TRBJ2-3
CSVEVGTGPQPQHF	TRBV29-1	TRBJ1-5